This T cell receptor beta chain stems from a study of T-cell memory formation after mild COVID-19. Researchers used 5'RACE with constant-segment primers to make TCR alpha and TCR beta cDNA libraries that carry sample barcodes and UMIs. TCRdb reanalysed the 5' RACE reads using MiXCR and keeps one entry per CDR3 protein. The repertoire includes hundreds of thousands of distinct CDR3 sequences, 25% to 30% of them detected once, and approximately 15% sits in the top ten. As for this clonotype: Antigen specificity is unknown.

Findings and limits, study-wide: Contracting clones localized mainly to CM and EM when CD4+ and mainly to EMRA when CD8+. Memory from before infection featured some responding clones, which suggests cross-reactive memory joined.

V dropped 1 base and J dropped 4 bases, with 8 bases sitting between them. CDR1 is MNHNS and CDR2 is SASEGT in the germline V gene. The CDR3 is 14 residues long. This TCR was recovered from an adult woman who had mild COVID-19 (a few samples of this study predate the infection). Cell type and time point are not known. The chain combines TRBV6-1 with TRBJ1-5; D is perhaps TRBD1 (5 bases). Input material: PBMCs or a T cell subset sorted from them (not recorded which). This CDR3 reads CASSEVSGNQPQHF. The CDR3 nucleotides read TGTGCCAGCAGTGAAGTCTCAGGGAATCAGCCCCAGCATTTT.